These T cell receptor beta chains were read from a single sample in a study of beta chain features in type 1 diabetes. TCRdb's table, derived via immunoSEQ multiplex PCR, lists solely in-frame clones and lacks some. This sample has some 640,000 clones, with roughly 13% found just once. The specimen was naive CD4+ T cells from blood. The source of these receptors is a man aged 18 to 29 with type 1 diabetes. The CDR3 runs from the conserved cysteine through the conserved F or W. A D gene is named only where the DNA matches it firmly.

TRBV6-5	TRBJ2-3	NA	CASSYELVTDTQYF
TRBV30	TRBJ2-5	NA	CAWSVDRPTETQYF
TRBV29-1	TRBJ2-2	TRBD2	CSVASGTSGTGELFF
TRBV6-5	TRBJ2-7	TRBD1	CASSSGQSSYEQYF
TRBV6-1	TRBJ2-3	TRBD1	CASTGTGSDTQYF
TRBV18	TRBJ1-5	NA	CASSPTEGGNQPQHF
TRBV19	TRBJ2-7	TRBD1	CASSTGQGNYEQYF
TRBV11-2	TRBJ2-5	NA	CASRFPGPRETQYF
TRBV30	TRBJ2-5	NA	CAWSEGQKTQYF
TRBV6-5	TRBJ2-3	NA	CASSSWTTHTQYF
TRBV2	TRBJ2-1	NA	CASMLVRAGGEQFF
TRBV30	TRBJ2-1	NA	CAWKVSEQFF
TRBV9	TRBJ2-7	NA	CASSAQQLASSYEQYF
TRBV11-3	TRBJ1-1	TRBD1	CASKKGQGNTEAFF
TRBV21-1	TRBJ2-1	NA	CASSAPTGPSPYNEQFF
TRBV10-3	TRBJ2-3	NA	CAISESRDTQYF
TRBV6-5	TRBJ2-7	NA	CASSVQHTYEQYF
TRBV18	TRBJ2-5	NA	CASSPRRETQYF
TRBV7-9	TRBJ1-4	NA	CASSPQPGTEKLFF
TRBV5-4	TRBJ2-5	TRBD2	CASSLMAGVQETQYF
TRBV6-5	TRBJ1-2	NA	CASSTNRVGYTF
TRBV6-5	TRBJ1-3	NA	CASRGSGNTIYF
TRBV9	TRBJ2-1	NA	CASSVGLANNEQFF
TRBV30	TRBJ1-5	NA	CAWSGGLSNQPQHF
TRBV5-4	TRBJ2-1	NA	CASSFSRTAQFF
TRBV30	TRBJ2-2	TRBD2	CAWTPLSGRLTGELFF
TRBV21-1	TRBJ1-1	NA	CASSKAADRENTEAFF
TRBV6-5	TRBJ2-3	NA	CASSEAGIPQYF
TRBV7-2	TRBJ2-3	NA	CASSISRDTQYF
TRBV7-9	TRBJ1-5	NA	CASSLDQENPQHF
TRBV5-4	TRBJ1-4	NA	CASSSGQLNEKLFF
TRBV28	TRBJ1-1	NA	CAVKAANTEAFF
TRBV6-1	TRBJ2-7	TRBD1	CASSRGQAYEQYF
TRBV29-1	TRBJ1-2	NA	CSAGGAGTNYGYTF
TRBV7-2	TRBJ2-7	NA	CASSLGPGARYEQYF
TRBV6-1	TRBJ2-3	NA	CASSLRDTQYF
TRBV7-9	TRBJ2-7	NA	CASSFGEISYEQYF
TRBV29-1	TRBJ1-2	NA	CSASRQTYGYTF
TRBV4-1	TRBJ2-5	NA	CASSQDWRSKGETQYF
TRBV10-1	TRBJ2-5	NA	CASSTGPEETQYF
TRBV30	TRBJ2-3	NA	CAQDMGVRTDTQYF
TRBV6-1	TRBJ2-1	TRBD2	CASSGGSSYNEQFF
TRBV5-4	TRBJ1-1	NA	CASSFGQVNTEAFF
TRBV2	TRBJ2-7	NA	CASSESAGFSYEQYF
TRBV27	TRBJ1-6	TRBD1	CASGHTGTGHSPLHF
TRBV5-1	TRBJ1-5	TRBD1	CASSAGTGGNQPQHF
TRBV5-1	TRBJ2-1	TRBD1	CASSKDRDYNEQFF
TRBV5-1	TRBJ2-7	NA	CASSFSGGLSYEQYF
TRBV2	TRBJ2-3	NA	CASSEGLSTQYF
TRBV10-3	TRBJ1-1	TRBD1	CAISRQGSDLIF
TRBV30	TRBJ1-2	NA	CAWRPGPANYGYTF
TRBV7-2	TRBJ2-7	NA	CASSLVFGRDSYEQYF